These T cell receptor beta chains were read from a single sample in a study of T cell repertoires in cytomegalovirus infection. These receptors lack a known antigen. TCRdb reprocessed the reads via MiXCR and lists one record per CDR3 protein. The sample gives around 300,000 distinct CDR3 sequences, roughly 25% of which show up once; less than 15% is in the top ten. Specimen: cultured PBMCs, collected from culture after CMV antigen stimulation. These receptors all stem from a human donor in good health (CMV status not recorded). Some clones in this sample may be carry-over from other donors' samples. The CDR3 runs from the conserved cysteine through the conserved F or W. The D gene is left open where the match is weak. Only some rows state a clone size, as once, few, many or a class for expanded clones.

j_call clone_size v_call d_call cdr3_aa cdr3_nt
TRBJ2-2 few TRBV7-8 TRBD2 CASSFTGTSGSYLQSGELFF TGTGCCAGCAGCTTCACCGGGACTAGCGGGAGTTACCTGCAGAGCGGGGAGCTGTTTTTT
TRBJ2-7 few TRBV7-3 NA CASSLGNEQYF TGTGCCAGCAGCTTGGGGAACGAGCAGTACTTC
TRBJ1-2 NA TRBV28 NA CASSLLLSANYGYTF TGTGCCAGCAGTTTACTACTCTCGGCTAACTATGGCTACACCTTC
TRBJ1-1 many TRBV7-9 TRBD1 CASSYSTGGRNTEAFF TGTGCCAGCAGTTATTCTACAGGGGGCCGGAACACTGAAGCTTTCTTT
TRBJ2-3 NA TRBV7-8 NA CASSLWGDTQYF TGTGCCAGCAGCTTATGGGGAGATACGCAGTATTTT
TRBJ1-1 NA TRBV27 NA CASIGTVNTEAFF TGTGCCAGCATCGGGACGGTGAACACTGAAGCTTTCTTT
TRBJ2-3 many TRBV20-1 TRBD1 CSARDQGVAGTQYF TGCAGTGCTAGAGATCAGGGGGTGGCAGGGACGCAGTATTTT
TRBJ2-5 NA TRBV7-3 NA CASSLGTLQGETQYF TGTGCCAGCAGCTTAGGGACACTTCAGGGGGAGACCCAGTACTTC
TRBJ2-1 many TRBV7-2 TRBD1 CASSQDRGRFGEQFF TGTGCCAGCAGCCAAGACAGGGGACGTTTCGGTGAGCAGTTCTTC
TRBJ2-7 many TRBV7-2 NA CASSVRLQGYEQYF TGTGCCAGCAGCGTCCGACTGCAGGGCTACGAGCAGTACTTC
TRBJ2-1 few TRBV7-2 NA CASSLVWSRDEQFF TGTGCCAGCAGCTTAGTGTGGTCTAGGGATGAGCAGTTCTTC
TRBJ2-1 NA TRBV9 NA CASGGPGETREQFF TGTGCCAGCGGGGGTCCCGGGGAGACGCGTGAGCAGTTCTTC
TRBJ2-2 NA TRBV7-6 TRBD1 CASSTTDREYEELFF TGTGCCAGCAGCACCACGGACAGGGAGTATGAGGAGCTGTTTTTT
TRBJ1-6 many TRBV7-6 TRBD1 CASSPSGTENSPLHF TGTGCCAGCAGCCCATCGGGGACAGAGAATTCACCCCTCCACTTT
TRBJ2-5 many TRBV12-5 NA CASGRQGTSGGEETQYF TGTGCTAGTGGTCGACAGGGAACTAGCGGAGGGGAAGAGACCCAGTACTTC
TRBJ2-4 many TRBV7-2 NA CASSPRADLAKNIQYF TGTGCCAGCAGCCCTCGGGCAGACCTAGCCAAAAACATTCAGTACTTC
TRBJ1-5 few TRBV6-2/TRBV6-3 NA CASSYSEGHQPQHF TGTGCCAGCAGTTACTCCGAGGGGCATCAGCCCCAGCATTTT
TRBJ2-5 NA TRBV11-2 TRBD2 CASSFRREGPRETQYF TGTGCCAGCAGCTTTCGGCGGGAGGGCCCTCGGGAGACCCAGTACTTC
TRBJ2-1 few TRBV11-2 NA CASSPLGASEQFF TGTGCCAGCAGCCCACTTGGGGCTAGTGAGCAGTTCTTC
TRBJ2-5 many TRBV7-2 NA CASSLEGQETQYF TGTGCCAGCAGCTTAGAAGGTCAAGAGACCCAGTACTTC
TRBJ2-7 NA TRBV19 TRBD2 CASSTSGYEQYF TGTGCCAGTAGTACTAGCGGCTACGAGCAGTACTTC
TRBJ2-3 few TRBV6-2/TRBV6-3 TRBD2 CASSYLERGSTDTQYF TGTGCCAGCAGTTACTTGGAGCGGGGTAGCACAGATACGCAGTATTTT
TRBJ1-5 NA TRBV27 NA CASSLSGVGRDQPQHF TGTGCCAGCAGTTTATCCGGGGTGGGTCGCGATCAGCCCCAGCATTTT
TRBJ2-1 NA TRBV10-3 TRBD1 CATLTGTGYNEQFF TGTGCCACCTTAACCGGGACAGGGTATAATGAGCAGTTCTTC
TRBJ2-1 NA TRBV12-3/TRBV12-4 TRBD2 CASSSGTNSYNEQFF TGTGCCAGCAGTAGCGGGACTAACTCCTACAATGAGCAGTTCTTC
TRBJ2-7 NA TRBV27 TRBD1 CASRWAGGSYEQYF TGTGCCAGCAGATGGGCAGGGGGAAGCTACGAGCAGTACTTC
TRBJ1-5 once TRBV6-2/TRBV6-3 NA CASTPLGRNQPQHF TGTGCCAGCACCCCCCTGGGGCGCAATCAGCCCCAGCATTTT
TRBJ1-1 NA TRBV10-3 NA CAISEAGVTEAFF TGTGCCATCAGTGAAGCAGGGGTTACTGAAGCTTTCTTT
TRBJ2-7 few TRBV10-3 TRBD1 CAISGGQQGSYEQYF TGTGCCATCAGTGGGGGACAGCAGGGCTCCTACGAGCAGTACTTC
TRBJ1-4 few TRBV6-2/TRBV6-3 NA CASSSLPGGPTNEKLFF TGTGCCAGCAGTTCCCTCCCGGGCGGCCCAACTAATGAAAAACTGTTTTTT
TRBJ2-1 NA TRBV6-2/TRBV6-3 TRBD2 CASSYSLAGGIVNEQFF TGTGCCAGCAGTTACTCCCTAGCGGGAGGTATCGTAAATGAGCAGTTCTTC
TRBJ1-5 NA TRBV11-2 NA CASSPDFTNQPQHF TGTGCCAGCAGCCCAGACTTCACCAATCAGCCCCAGCATTTT
TRBJ2-4 NA TRBV2 TRBD1 CASHERGGETKNIQYF TGTGCCAGCCACGAAAGAGGGGGCGAAACCAAAAACATTCAGTACTTC
TRBJ2-3 NA TRBV6-2/TRBV6-3 TRBD2 CATTSGSADTQYF TGTGCCACTACTAGCGGGAGTGCAGATACGCAGTATTTT
TRBJ2-1 NA TRBV29-1 TRBD2 CSVSKGTGGLRNEQFF TGCAGCGTTTCAAAGGGGACGGGAGGATTGCGCAATGAGCAGTTCTTC
TRBJ1-5 many TRBV6-2/TRBV6-3 NA CASGEWNLNQPQHF TGTGCCAGCGGCGAATGGAATCTTAATCAGCCCCAGCATTTT
TRBJ2-1 NA TRBV7-9 TRBD2 CASSGSGLHNEQFF TGTGCCAGCAGCGGATCGGGACTACACAATGAGCAGTTCTTC
TRBJ1-5 few TRBV12-3/TRBV12-4 TRBD1 CASTTPDREYRPQHF TGTGCCAGCACCACCCCGGACAGGGAATATCGACCCCAGCATTTT
TRBJ2-3 NA TRBV11-3 TRBD2 CASSFRLAGSGDTRYF TGTGCCAGCAGCTTCCGACTAGCGGGGTCTGGAGATACGCGGTATTTT
TRBJ2-1 many TRBV7-2 TRBD2 CASSLNSGSYNEQFF TGTGCCAGCAGCTTAAACAGCGGGAGCTACAATGAGCAGTTCTTC
TRBJ2-1 NA TRBV29-1 TRBD2 CSGGLAETPEQFF TGCAGCGGCGGACTAGCGGAGACACCAGAGCAGTTCTTC
TRBJ2-4 NA TRBV5-6 TRBD2 CASSLGETRLAQNIQYF TGTGCCAGCAGCTTAGGGGAAACGAGACTAGCCCAAAACATTCAGTACTTC
TRBJ2-5 NA TRBV28 NA CASSLAGAGGGETQYF TGTGCCAGCAGTTTAGCGGGAGCCGGAGGGGGGGAGACCCAGTACTTC
TRBJ2-1 few TRBV6-1 NA CASSHSLGPPRNEQFF TGTGCCAGCAGTCACTCCCTCGGGCCCCCTCGGAATGAGCAGTTCTTC
TRBJ1-2 NA TRBV12-3/TRBV12-4 TRBD1 CASSRQGEAYGYTF TGTGCCAGCAGTAGACAGGGGGAGGCCTATGGCTACACCTTC
TRBJ2-3 NA TRBV7-9 NA CASSFGEQYF TGTGCCAGCAGCTTCGGTGAACAGTATTTT
TRBJ2-5 NA TRBV20-1 TRBD2 CSASPSGEETQYF TGCAGTGCTAGCCCTAGCGGGGAAGAGACCCAGTACTTC
TRBJ2-6 NA TRBV6-1 NA CASSLGLYSGANVLTF TGTGCCAGCAGTTTGGGACTTTACTCTGGGGCCAACGTCCTGACTTTC
TRBJ2-2 NA TRBV4-3 TRBD2 CASSQRAAGPNTGELFF TGCGCCAGCAGCCAACGTGCAGCGGGACCAAACACCGGGGAGCTGTTTTTT
TRBJ1-2 many TRBV27 NA CATSRVHVGQKHWGYTF TGTGCCACCAGTCGGGTTCACGTAGGACAGAAACATTGGGGCTACACCTTC
TRBJ2-2 NA TRBV15 NA CATSRGTTPGRKSPGELFF TGTGCCACTAGCAGGGGGACTACACCCGGGAGAAAGTCCCCCGGGGAGCTGTTTTTT
TRBJ1-6 few TRBV28 NA CASRDSNHRATPLHF TGTGCCAGCCGCGATTCGAATCACAGGGCCACACCCCTCCACTTT
TRBJ2-7 few TRBV19 NA CASSPPHAYEQYF TGTGCCAGTAGTCCGCCGCACGCCTACGAGCAGTACTTC
TRBJ1-4 NA TRBV19 TRBD1 CTSSRGRDEKLFF TGTACCAGCTCAAGGGGGCGAGATGAAAAACTGTTTTTT
TRBJ2-1 NA TRBV12-3/TRBV12-4 NA CASSLTSRVNEQFF TGTGCCAGCAGTTTAACTAGTAGGGTCAATGAGCAGTTCTTC